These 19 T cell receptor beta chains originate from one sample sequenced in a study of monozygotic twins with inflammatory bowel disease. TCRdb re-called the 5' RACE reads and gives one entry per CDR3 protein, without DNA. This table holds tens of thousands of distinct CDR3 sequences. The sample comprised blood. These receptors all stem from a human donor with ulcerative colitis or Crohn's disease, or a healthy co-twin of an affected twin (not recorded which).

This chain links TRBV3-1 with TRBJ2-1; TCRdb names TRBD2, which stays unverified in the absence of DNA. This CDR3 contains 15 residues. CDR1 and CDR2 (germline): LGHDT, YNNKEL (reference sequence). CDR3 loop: CASSHSAHPYNEQFF.

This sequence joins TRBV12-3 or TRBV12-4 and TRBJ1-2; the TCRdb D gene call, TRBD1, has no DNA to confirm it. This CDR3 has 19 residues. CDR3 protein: CASSPDSLWGQGENYGYTF.

CDR3 amino acids: CASSPTTGELFF. The rearrangement uses TRBV5-1 and TRBJ2-2. Looked up from germline, CDR1 is SGHRS and CDR2 is YFSETQ. The CDR3 covers 12 residues.

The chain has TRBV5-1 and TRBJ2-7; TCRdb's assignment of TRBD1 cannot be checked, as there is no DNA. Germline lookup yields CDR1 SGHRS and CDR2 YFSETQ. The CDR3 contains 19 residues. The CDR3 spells CASSFGLPTLGTATYEQYF.

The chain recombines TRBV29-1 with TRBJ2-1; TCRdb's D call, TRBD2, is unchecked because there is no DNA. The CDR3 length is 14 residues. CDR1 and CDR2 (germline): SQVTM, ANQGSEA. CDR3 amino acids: CSVSGGGAVNEQFF.

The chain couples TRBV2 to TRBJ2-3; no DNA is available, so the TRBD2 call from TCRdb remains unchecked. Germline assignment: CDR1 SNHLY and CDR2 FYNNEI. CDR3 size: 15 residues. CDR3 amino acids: CASGGLAGSTDTQYF.

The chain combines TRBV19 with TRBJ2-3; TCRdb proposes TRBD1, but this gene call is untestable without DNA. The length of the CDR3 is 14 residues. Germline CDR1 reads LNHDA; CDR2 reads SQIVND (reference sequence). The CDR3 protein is CASSIQGSTDTQYF.

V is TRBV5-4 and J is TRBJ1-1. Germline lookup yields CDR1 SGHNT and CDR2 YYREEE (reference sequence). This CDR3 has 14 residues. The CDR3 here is CASSLGVANTEAFF.

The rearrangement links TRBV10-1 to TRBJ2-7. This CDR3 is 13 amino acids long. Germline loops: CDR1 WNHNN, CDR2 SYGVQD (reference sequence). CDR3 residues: CASSEDNTYEQYF.

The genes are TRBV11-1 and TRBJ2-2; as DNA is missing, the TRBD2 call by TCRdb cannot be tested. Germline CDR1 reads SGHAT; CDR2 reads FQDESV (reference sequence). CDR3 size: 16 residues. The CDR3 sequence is CASSPRQSGGPGELFF.

The CDR3 region is CSAPRGQLQGYGYTF. The gene calls are TRBV20-1 and TRBJ1-2; TCRdb returns TRBD1, unconfirmable since there is no DNA. The CDR3 spans 15 residues. Germline loops: CDR1 DFQATT, CDR2 SNEGSKA (reference sequence).

The CDR3 loop reads CASSLRWTGTDTQYF. The chain joins TRBV5-1 to TRBJ2-3; the D call from TCRdb, TRBD1, cannot be confirmed without DNA. The CDR3 loop spans 15 amino acids. Germline V gene data show CDR1 as SGHRS and CDR2 as YFSETQ.

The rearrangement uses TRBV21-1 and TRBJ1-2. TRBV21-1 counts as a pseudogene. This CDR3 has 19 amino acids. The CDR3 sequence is CASSKPCQARPTFRNGYTF.

CDR3: CASSPVADSLAGELFF. The V and J genes are TRBV6-1 and TRBJ2-2; TCRdb calls TRBD2, which cannot be checked without DNA. Germline V lookup: CDR1 MNHNS, CDR2 SASEGT. The CDR3 loop spans 16 amino acids.

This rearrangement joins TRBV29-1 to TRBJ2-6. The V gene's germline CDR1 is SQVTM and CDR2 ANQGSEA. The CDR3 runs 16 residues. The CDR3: CSVRQRLLSGANVLTF.

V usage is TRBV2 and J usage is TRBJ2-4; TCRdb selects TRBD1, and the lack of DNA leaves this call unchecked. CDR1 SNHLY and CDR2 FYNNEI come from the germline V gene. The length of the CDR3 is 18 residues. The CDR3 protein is CASRILGTGTAGRNIQYF.

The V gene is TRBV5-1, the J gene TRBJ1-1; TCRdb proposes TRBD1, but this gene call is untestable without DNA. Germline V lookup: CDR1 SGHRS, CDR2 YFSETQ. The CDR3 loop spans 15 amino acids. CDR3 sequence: CASSPTGRVTTEAFF.

CDR3 residues: CASSLARLPMEQYF. The chain has TRBV7-8 and TRBJ2-3. The CDR3 totals 14 residues. Germline CDR1 SGHVS, CDR2 FQNEAQ.

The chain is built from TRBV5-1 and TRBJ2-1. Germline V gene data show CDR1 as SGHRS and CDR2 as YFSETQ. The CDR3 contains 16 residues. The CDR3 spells CASSWGLAVSYNEQFF.